Listed below are T cell receptor beta chains from one sample, sequenced in a study of radiation and T cells in renal cell carcinoma. Measured with immunoSEQ multiplex PCR; TCRdb has only the in-frame clones, and not every one. Here the sample spans fewer than 80,000 clones, around four fifths being singletons. The specimen comprised blood, sampled from a patient whose treatment included radiotherapy and nephrectomy. These receptors were obtained from an older woman with renal cell carcinoma. Both conserved end residues are part of each CDR3. Fields, in order: clone size, V gene, J gene, CDR3 length, D gene, CDR3 protein, CDR3 DNA. The D gene is left open where the match is weak. Rows may omit the clone size; those that give it use once, few, many or a size class.

>once|TRBV18|TRBJ1-5|15|TRBD1
CASSPPTGSDQPQHF
TGTGCCAGCTCACCACCGACAGGGTCGGATCAGCCCCAGCATTTT
>once|TRBV7-7|TRBJ2-2|13|TRBD1
CASSRDRDGELFF
TGTGCTAGCAGCAGGGACAGGGACGGGGAGCTGTTTTTT
>NA|TRBV6-5|TRBJ2-7|14|NA
CASSPREPRPEQYF
TGTGCCAGCAGCCCTCGGGAGCCGCGCCCCGAGCAGTACTTC
>NA|TRBV6-6|TRBJ2-1|15|TRBD2
CASSWASGEYNEQFF
TGTGCCAGCAGTTGGGCTAGCGGGGAATACAATGAGCAGTTCTTC
>NA|TRBV11-2|TRBJ1-2|15|NA
CASSFRPGPNYGYTF
TGTGCCAGCAGCTTTCGACCAGGCCCTAACTATGGCTACACCTTC
>NA|TRBV28|TRBJ2-3|11|NA
CASSWADTQYF
TGTGCCAGCAGTTGGGCAGATACGCAGTATTTT
>NA|TRBV9|TRBJ2-7|16|NA
CASSVSPAGSTYEQYF
TGTGCCAGCAGCGTATCACCAGCCGGGTCGACCTACGAGCAGTACTTC
>NA|TRBV7-7|TRBJ2-3|15|TRBD2
CASSFGGGATDTQYF
TGTGCTAGCAGCTTCGGCGGGGGTGCTACAGATACGCAGTATTTT
>NA|TRBV5-1|TRBJ1-1|15|TRBD1
CASSPTGTGGTEAFF
TGCGCCAGCAGCCCGACCGGGACAGGGGGCACTGAAGCTTTCTTT
>NA|TRBV10-2|TRBJ1-2|12|NA
CASRTDSYGYTF
TGCGCCAGCAGGACGGACAGCTATGGCTACACCTTC
>NA|TRBV27|TRBJ1-5|16|NA
CASSLRADGALQPQHF
TGTGCCAGCAGTTTAAGGGCAGATGGGGCCCTCCAGCCCCAGCATTTT
>NA|TRBV6-6|TRBJ1-3|15|NA
CASSSDSNSGNTIYF
TGTGCCAGCAGTTCAGACAGTAACTCTGGAAACACCATATATTTT
>NA|TRBV28|TRBJ1-2|13|NA
CASHRWGLAGYTF
TGTGCCAGCCATAGATGGGGGCTAGCTGGCTACACCTTC
>NA|TRBV10-1|TRBJ2-2|15|NA
CASSESGRGTGELFF
TGCGCCAGCAGTGAGTCGGGCAGGGGAACCGGGGAGCTGTTTTTT
>NA|TRBV11-2|TRBJ1-1|17|NA
CASSLGVRSQGRTEAFF
TGTGCCAGCAGCTTAGGAGTTCGGTCCCAGGGACGCACTGAAGCTTTCTTT
>NA|TRBV6-5|TRBJ1-2|13|NA
CASRTLTSEGYTF
TGTGCCAGCAGAACCCTGACGTCGGAAGGCTACACCTTC
>NA|TRBV5-5|TRBJ2-2|15|TRBD1
CASSSQADRAGELFF
TGTGCCAGCAGCTCCCAAGCCGACAGGGCGGGGGAGCTGTTTTTT
>NA|TRBV7-9|TRBJ2-1|16|NA
CASSLTSGTLHNEQFF
TGTGCCAGCAGCTTAACCAGCGGGACACTCCACAATGAGCAGTTCTTC
>NA|TRBV5-1|TRBJ1-4|13|NA
CASSLGQNEKLFF
TGCGCCAGCAGCTTGGGACAGAACGAAAAACTGTTTTTT
>NA|TRBV27|TRBJ2-7|15|TRBD1
CASSLSKTGGEEQYF
TGTGCCAGCAGTTTATCGAAGACAGGGGGAGAGGAGCAGTACTTC
>NA|TRBV28|TRBJ2-5|16|TRBD2
CASSVFGLADQETQYF
TGTGCCAGCAGTGTCTTCGGACTAGCGGACCAAGAGACCCAGTACTTC
>NA|TRBV28|TRBJ1-6|13|NA
CASTNPTHSPLHF
TGTGCCAGCACCAACCCGACACATTCACCCCTCCACTTT
>NA|TRBV5-1|TRBJ2-7|14|TRBD1
CASSATSGTAEQYF
TGCGCCAGCAGCGCCACCTCCGGGACAGCGGAGCAGTACTTC
>NA|TRBV7-9|TRBJ1-2|15|TRBD1
CASSPSGQQIYGYTF
TGTGCCAGCAGCCCGTCGGGACAGCAGATTTATGGCTACACCTTC